What follows are 5 T cell receptor beta chains derived from one specimen sequenced in a study of blood T cell repertoires in COVID-19. The data were produced by immunoSEQ multiplex PCR, yet TCRdb's version contains in-frame clones alone and is incomplete. The table shows approximately 240,000 clones, with 90% to 95% occurring only once. The sequenced sample was PBMCs or T cells enriched from blood (not recorded which). The receptors were sampled from a woman aged 18-29 years who had recovered from COVID-19.

V and J are TRBV5-4 and TRBJ1-2; D unresolved. This CDR3 is built from 13 residues. Germline CDR1 SGHNT, CDR2 YYREEE (reference sequence). The germline V and J ends were trimmed by 4 bases and 2 bases, with 9 bases remaining between them. CDR3 nucleotide sequence: TGTGCCAGCAGCCTAGCCGGAAACTATGGCTACACCTTC. This gives the protein CASSLAGNYGYTF.

V usage is TRBV11-3 and J usage is TRBJ2-6, with D possibly TRBD1 on 5 matching bases. CDR1 is SGHNT, CDR2 YENEEA, per germline. Trimming left V 6 bases short and J 2 bases short, with 11 bases between. The CDR3 has 15 residues. CDR3 nucleotides: TGTGCCAGCAGTCCAGGGTTAGCTGGGGCCAACGTCCTGACTTTC. It yields the protein CASSPGLAGANVLTF.

The rearrangement joins TRBV18 to TRBJ1-2; TRBD1 agrees at 8 bases. Germline V gene sequence: CDR1 KGHSH, CDR2 LQKENI. There are 16 residues in the CDR3. V was clipped by 5 bases and J by 3 bases; unmatched bases: 11. Here the CDR3 DNA reads TGTGCCAGCTCAACAACAACAGGGGGAGAAGACTATGGCTACACCTTC. Protein product: CASSTTTGGEDYGYTF.

The chain joins TRBV27 to TRBJ2-1; D is possibly TRBD2 (5 bases). The germline V gene has CDR1 MNHEY and CDR2 SMNVEV (reference sequence). The V and J ends lost 6 bases and 4 bases respectively, with 13 bases between them. This CDR3 is built from 14 residues. In DNA, the CDR3 is TGTGCCAGCAGGGACTGGACGGCTTACAATGAGCAGTTCTTC. Translating gives CASRDWTAYNEQFF.

The CDR3 here is CASSSGTGSYNSPLHF. The CDR3 DNA sequence: TGTGCCAGCAGTTCCGGGACAGGTTCCTATAATTCACCCCTCCACTTT. The chain couples TRBV6-5 to TRBJ1-6; 8 bases are a match to TRBD1. Germline assignment: CDR1 MNHEY and CDR2 SVGAGI. The CDR3 runs 16 residues. The V segment lost 4 bases and the J segment 1 base; nucleotides outside the gene matches: 3.